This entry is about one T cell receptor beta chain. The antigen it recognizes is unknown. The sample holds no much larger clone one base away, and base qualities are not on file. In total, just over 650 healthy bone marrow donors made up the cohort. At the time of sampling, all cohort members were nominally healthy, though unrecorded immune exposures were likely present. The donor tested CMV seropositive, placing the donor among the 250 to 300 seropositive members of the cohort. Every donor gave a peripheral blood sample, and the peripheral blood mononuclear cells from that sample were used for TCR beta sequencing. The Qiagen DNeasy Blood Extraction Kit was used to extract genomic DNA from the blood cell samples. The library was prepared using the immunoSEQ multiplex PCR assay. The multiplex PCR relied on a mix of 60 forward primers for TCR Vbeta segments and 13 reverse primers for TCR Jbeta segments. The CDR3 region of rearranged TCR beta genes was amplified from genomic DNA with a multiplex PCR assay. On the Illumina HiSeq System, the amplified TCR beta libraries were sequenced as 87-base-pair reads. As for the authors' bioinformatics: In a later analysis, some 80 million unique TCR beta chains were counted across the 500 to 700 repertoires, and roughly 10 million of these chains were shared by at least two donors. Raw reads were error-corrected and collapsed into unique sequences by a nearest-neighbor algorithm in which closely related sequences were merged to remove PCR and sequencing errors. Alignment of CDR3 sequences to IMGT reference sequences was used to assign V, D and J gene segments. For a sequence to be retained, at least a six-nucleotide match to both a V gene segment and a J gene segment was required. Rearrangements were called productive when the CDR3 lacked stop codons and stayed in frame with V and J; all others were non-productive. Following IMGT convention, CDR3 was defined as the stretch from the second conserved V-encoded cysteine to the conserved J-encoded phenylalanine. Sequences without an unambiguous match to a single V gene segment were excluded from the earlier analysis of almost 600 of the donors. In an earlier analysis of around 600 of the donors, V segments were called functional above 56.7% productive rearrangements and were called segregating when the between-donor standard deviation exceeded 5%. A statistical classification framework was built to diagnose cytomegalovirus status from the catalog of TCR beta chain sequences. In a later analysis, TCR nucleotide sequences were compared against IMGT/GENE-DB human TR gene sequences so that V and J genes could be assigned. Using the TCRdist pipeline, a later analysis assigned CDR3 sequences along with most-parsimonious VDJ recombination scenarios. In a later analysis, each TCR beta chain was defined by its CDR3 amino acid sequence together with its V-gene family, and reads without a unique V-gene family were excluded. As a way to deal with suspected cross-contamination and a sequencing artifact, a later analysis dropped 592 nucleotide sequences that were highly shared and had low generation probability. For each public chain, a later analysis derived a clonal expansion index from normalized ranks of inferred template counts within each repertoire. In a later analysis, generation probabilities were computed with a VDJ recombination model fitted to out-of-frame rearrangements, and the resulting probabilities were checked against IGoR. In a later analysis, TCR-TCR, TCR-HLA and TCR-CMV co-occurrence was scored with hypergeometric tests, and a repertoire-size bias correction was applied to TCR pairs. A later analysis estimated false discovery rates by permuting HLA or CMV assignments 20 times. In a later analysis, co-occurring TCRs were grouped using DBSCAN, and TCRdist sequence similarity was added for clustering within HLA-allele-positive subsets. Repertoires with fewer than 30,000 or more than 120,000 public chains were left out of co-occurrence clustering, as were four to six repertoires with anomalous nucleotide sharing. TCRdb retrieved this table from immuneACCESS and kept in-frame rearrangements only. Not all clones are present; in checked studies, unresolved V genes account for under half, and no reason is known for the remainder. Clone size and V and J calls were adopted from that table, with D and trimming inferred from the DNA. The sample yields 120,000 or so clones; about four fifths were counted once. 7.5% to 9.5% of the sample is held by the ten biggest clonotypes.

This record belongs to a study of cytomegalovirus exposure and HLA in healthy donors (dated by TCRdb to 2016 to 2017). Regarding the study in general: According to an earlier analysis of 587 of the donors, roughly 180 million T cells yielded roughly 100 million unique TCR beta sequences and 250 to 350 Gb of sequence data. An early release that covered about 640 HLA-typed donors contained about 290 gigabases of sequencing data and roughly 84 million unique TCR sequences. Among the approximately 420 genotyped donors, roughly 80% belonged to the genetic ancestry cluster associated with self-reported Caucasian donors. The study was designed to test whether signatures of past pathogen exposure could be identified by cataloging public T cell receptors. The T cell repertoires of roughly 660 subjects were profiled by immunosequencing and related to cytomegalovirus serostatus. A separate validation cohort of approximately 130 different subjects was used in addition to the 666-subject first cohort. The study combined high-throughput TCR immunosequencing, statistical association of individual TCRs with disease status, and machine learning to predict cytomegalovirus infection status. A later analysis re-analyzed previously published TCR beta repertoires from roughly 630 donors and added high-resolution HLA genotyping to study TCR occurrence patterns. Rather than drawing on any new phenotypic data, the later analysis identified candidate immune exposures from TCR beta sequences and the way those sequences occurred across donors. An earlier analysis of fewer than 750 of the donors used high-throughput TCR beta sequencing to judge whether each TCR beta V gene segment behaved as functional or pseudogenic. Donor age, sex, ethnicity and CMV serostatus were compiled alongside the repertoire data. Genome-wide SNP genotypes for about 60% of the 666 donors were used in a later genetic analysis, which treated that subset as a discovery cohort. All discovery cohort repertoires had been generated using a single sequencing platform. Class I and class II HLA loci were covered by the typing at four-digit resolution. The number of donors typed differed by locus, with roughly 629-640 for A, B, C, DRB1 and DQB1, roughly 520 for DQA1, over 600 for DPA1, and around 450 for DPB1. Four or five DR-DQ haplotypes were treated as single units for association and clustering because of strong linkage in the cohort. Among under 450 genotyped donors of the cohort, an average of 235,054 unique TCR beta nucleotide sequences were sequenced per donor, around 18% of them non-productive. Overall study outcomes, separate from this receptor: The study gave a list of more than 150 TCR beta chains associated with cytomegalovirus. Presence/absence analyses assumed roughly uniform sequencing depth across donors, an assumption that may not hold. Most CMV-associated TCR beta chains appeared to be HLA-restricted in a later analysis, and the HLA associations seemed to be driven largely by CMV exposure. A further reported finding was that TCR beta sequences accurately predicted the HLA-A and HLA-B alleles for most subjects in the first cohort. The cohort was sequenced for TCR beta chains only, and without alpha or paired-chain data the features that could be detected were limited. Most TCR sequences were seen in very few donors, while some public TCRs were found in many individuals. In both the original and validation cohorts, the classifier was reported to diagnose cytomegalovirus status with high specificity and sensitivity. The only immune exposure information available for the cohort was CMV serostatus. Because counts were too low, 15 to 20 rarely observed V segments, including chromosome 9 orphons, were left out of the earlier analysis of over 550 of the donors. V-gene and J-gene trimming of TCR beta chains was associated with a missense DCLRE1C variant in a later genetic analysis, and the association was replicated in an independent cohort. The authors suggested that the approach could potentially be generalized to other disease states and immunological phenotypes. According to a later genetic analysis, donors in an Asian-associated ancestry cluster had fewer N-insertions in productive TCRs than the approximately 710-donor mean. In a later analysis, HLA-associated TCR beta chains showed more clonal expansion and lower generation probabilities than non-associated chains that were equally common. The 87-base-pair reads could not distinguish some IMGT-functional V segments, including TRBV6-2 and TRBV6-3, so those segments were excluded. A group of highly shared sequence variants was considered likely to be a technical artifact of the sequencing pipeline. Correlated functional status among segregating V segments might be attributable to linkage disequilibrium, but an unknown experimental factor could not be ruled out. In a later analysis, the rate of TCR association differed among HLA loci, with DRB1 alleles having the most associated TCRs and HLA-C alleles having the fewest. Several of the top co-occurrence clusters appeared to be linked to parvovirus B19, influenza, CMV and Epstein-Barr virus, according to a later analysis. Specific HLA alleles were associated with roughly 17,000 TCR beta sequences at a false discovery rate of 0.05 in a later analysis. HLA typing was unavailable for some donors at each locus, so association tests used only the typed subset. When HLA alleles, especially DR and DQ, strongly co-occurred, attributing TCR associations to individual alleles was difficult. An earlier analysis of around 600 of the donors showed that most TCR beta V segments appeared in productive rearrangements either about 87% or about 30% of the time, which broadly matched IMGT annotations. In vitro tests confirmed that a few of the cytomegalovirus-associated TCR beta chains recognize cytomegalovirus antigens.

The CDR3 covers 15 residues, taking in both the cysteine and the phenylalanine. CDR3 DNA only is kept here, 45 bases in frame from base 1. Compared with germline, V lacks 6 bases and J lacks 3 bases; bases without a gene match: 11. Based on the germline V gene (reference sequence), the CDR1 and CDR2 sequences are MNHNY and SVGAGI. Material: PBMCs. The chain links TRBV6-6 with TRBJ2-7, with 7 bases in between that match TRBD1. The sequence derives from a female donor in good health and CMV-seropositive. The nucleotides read TGTGCCAGCAGCACCGGATTTGGGACAGTCTACGAGCAGTACTTC. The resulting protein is CASSTGFGTVYEQYF.